The T cell receptor (beta chain) described here comes from a study of blood T cell repertoires in COVID-19. For the study at large: T cells, B-cell-depleted T cells, or PBMCs supplied cDNA or gDNA.

This CDR3 has 14 residues. Between the trimmed V and J ends, which lost 9 bases and 6 bases, there was a span of 15 bases. CDR1 is LNHDA, CDR2 SQIVND, per germline (reference sequence). Profiled with immunoSEQ multiplex PCR; TCRdb holds only in-frame clones, not every one. The data hold roughly 290,000 clones, with roughly 89% observed a single time. What was sequenced was peripheral blood. The origin of this receptor is a man under 40 with acute or convalescent COVID-19. The chain couples TRBV19 to TRBJ1-6, with D perhaps matching TRBD1 (5 bases). The DNA for the CDR3 is TGTGCCAGCCAGGCAGGGATGGGTAATTCACCCCTCCACTTT. Translation: CASQAGMGNSPLHF.